One and the same sample provided the 5 T cell receptor beta chains below, sequenced in a study of cytomegalovirus exposure and HLA in healthy donors. The PCR ran on 60 Vbeta and 13 Jbeta primers. The protocol was immunoSEQ multiplex PCR, while the TCRdb copy is restricted to in-frame clones and leaves out a portion. In the table there are under 200,000 clones, more than 75% of which are singletons. Sequencing was done on a sample of PBMCs. Source of these receptors: a woman in her late teens or twenties in good health and CMV-seronegative.

This clone was found once. The chain carries TRBV18 and TRBJ2-1; no clear D. CDR1 is KGHSH and CDR2 is LQKENI in the germline V gene. The length of the CDR3 is 13 residues. Deletions cut 2 bases from V and 8 bases from J, with 10 bases between. This CDR3 reads CASSPWVGDEQFF. CDR3 nucleotide sequence: TGTGCCAGCTCACCATGGGTGGGCGATGAGCAGTTCTTC. Combining the CDR3 with reference TRBV18 and TRBJ2-1 gives the whole variable domain NAGVMQNPRHLVRRRGQEARLRCSPMKGHSHVYWYRQLPEEGLKFMVYLQKENIIDESGMPKERFSAEFPKEGPSILRIQQVVRGDSAAYFCASSPWVGDEQFFGPGTRLTVL.

This clone was seen just once. The chain is built from TRBV30 and TRBJ2-1, with TRBD2 matching 14 bases. The CDR3 runs 15 residues. Germline V gene data show CDR1 as GTSNPN and CDR2 as SVGIG (reference sequence). V trimming: 2 bases; J trimming: 7 bases; junction bases outside the gene matches: 4. CDR3 sequence (DNA): TGTGCCTGGAGTATGTGGACTAGCGGGAGGAATGAGCAGTTCTTC. This encodes CAWSMWTSGRNEQFF.

The V call is TRBV18, the J call TRBJ2-5; D is undetermined. The tail of the sequence fits TRBJ2-7 better, so the J call may be wrong. The CDR3 length is 10 residues. Germline V lookup: CDR1 KGHSH, CDR2 LQKENI. CDR3 residues: CASADYEQYF. The CDR3 coding sequence is TGTGCCAGCGCCGATTACGAGCAGTACTTC.

This chain uses TRBV7-9 with TRBJ2-7, with TRBD2 as a possible D gene (5 bases). The CDR3 runs to 14 residues. In germline, CDR1 is SEHNR, CDR2 FQNEAQ (reference sequence). The germline V and J ends were trimmed by 1 base and 2 bases, with 9 bases remaining between them. This chain's CDR3 is CASSLGGSTYEQYF. Here the CDR3 DNA reads TGTGCCAGCAGCTTAGGAGGGTCAACCTACGAGCAGTACTTC.

J is TRBJ2-1 and V is TRBV10-1; possibly TRBD2 for D (7 bases). V lost 0 bases, J lost 0 bases, and 18 bases lay in between. This CDR3 region has 19 residues. Germline CDR1 is WNHNN and CDR2 is SYGVQD (reference sequence). The CDR3 is CASSESRPGGLRSYNEQFF. The CDR3 DNA is TGCGCCAGCAGTGAGTCTAGGCCGGGGGGCCTCCGCTCCTACAATGAGCAGTTCTTC.